The TCR beta chain described here comes from a study of T cell responses to AZD1222 COVID-19 vaccine. The method was immunoSEQ multiplex PCR; TCRdb's version includes in-frame clones alone and lacks a portion of them. The table has 130,000 or so clones, around 92% seen once. The germline gives CDR1 MNHEY, CDR2 SMNVEV (reference sequence). The CDR3 spans 14 residues. Trimming left V 0 bases short and J 6 bases short, with 11 bases between. The chain carries TRBV27 and TRBJ1-2; no firm D call. The receptor was derived from an adult who received the AZD1222 COVID-19 vaccine. The material was peripheral blood, obtained 28 days after the second AZD1222 dose. CDR3 coding DNA: TGTGCCAGCAGTTTATCGGAGGGATGGAATGGCTACACCTTC. Its translation is CASSLSEGWNGYTF.